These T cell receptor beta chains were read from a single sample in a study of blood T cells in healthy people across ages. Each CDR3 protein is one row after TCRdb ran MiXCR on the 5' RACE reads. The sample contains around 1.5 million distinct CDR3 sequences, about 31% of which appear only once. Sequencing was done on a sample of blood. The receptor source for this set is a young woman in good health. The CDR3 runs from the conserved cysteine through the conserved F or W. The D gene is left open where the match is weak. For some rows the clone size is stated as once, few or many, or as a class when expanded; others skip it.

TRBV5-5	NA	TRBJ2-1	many	CASSRPAGNADNEQFF	TGTGCCAGCAGCCGGCCGGCTGGAAACGCCGACAATGAGCAGTTCTTC
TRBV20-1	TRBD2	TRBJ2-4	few	CSASAGTSGRENIQYF	TGCAGTGCTAGCGCCGGGACTAGCGGGAGGGAAAACATTCAGTACTTC
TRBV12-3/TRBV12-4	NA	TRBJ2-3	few	CASSEGSSHTDTQYF	TGTGCCAGCAGTGAAGGTTCGTCGCACACAGATACGCAGTATTTT
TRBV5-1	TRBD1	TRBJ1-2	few	CASRTQGGYTF	TGCGCCAGCAGGACACAGGGGGGCTACACCTTC
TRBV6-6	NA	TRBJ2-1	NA	CTSRVGAGNEQFF	TGTACCAGCCGGGTAGGGGCGGGAAATGAGCAGTTCTTC
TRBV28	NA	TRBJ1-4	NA	CASSFLEEKLFF	TGTGCCAGCAGTTTTTTGGAGGAAAAACTGTTTTTT
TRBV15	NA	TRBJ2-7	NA	CATSRGEEQYF	TGTGCCACCAGCAGAGGAGAAGAGCAGTACTTC
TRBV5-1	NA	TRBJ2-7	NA	CASSPDGDRVYEQYF	TGCGCCAGCAGCCCCGATGGGGATCGGGTATACGAGCAGTACTTC
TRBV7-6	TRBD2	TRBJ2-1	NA	CASSPFRAGGGYEQFF	TGTGCCAGCAGCCCATTCCGAGCGGGGGGGGGATATGAGCAGTTCTTC
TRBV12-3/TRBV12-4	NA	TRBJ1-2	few	CASRNGGYTF	TGTGCCAGCAGAAATGGGGGCTACACCTTC
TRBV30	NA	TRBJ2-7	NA	CAWSVTSCEQYF	TGTGCCTGGAGTGTGACAAGTTGCGAGCAGTACTTC
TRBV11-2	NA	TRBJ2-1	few	CASSQLRGGQWPYEQFF	TGTGCCAGCAGCCAACTCCGGGGGGGACAGTGGCCCTACGAGCAGTTCTTC
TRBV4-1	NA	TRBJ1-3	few	CASSLNRAGNTIYF	TGCGCCAGCAGCCTTAACAGGGCCGGAAACACCATATATTTT
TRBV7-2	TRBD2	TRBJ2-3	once	CASSPRGGKTDMQYF	TGTGCCAGCAGCCCACGGGGGGGCAAAACAGATATGCAGTATTTT
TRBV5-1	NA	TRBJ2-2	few	CASSLEGTDFTGELFF	TGCGCCAGCAGCCTGGAGGGGACAGACTTCACCGGGGAGCTGTTTTTT
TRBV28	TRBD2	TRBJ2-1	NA	CASSFDVAGGTYNEQFF	TGTGCCAGCAGTTTTGATGTAGCGGGAGGGACCTACAATGAGCAGTTCTTC
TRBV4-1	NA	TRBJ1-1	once	CASSQGKSNEAFF	TGCGCCAGCAGCCAAGGAAAATCGAACGAAGCTTTCTTT
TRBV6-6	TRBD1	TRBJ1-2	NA	CASSYPGTDNYGYTF	TGTGCCAGCAGTTACCCTGGGACAGACAACTATGGCTACACCTTC
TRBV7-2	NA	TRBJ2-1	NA	CASSSVGAYNEQFF	TGTGCCAGCAGCTCAGTCGGGGCCTACAATGAGCAGTTCTTC
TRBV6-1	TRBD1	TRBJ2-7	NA	CASRGTGFYEQYF	TGTGCCAGCAGAGGGACAGGATTCTACGAGCAGTACTTC
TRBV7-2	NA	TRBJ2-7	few	CASSKGQLGAPGYEQYF	TGTGCCAGCAGCAAAGGACAATTGGGAGCACCGGGCTACGAGCAGTACTTC
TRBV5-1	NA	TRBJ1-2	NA	CASSLAPPTGGYGHTF	TGCGCCAGCAGCTTGGCCCCACCAACAGGTGGCTATGGCCACACCTTC
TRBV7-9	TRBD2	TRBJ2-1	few	CASSQRLAGIYEQFF	TGTGCCAGCAGCCAACGACTAGCGGGAATCTATGAGCAGTTCTTC
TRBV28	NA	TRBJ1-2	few	CASSLRAMLGGYTF	TGTGCCAGCAGTTTAAGAGCGATGTTAGGTGGCTACACCTTC
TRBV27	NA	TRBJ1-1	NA	CASSFGPSNTEAFF	TGTGCCAGCAGTTTCGGACCTTCGAACACTGAAGCTTTCTTT
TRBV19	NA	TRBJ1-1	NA	CASSLDLGNTEAFF	TGTGCCAGTAGTTTGGACTTAGGGAACACTGAAGCTTTCTTT
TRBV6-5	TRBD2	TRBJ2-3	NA	CASSSGTSGGDTQYF	TGTGCCAGCAGCTCCGGGACTAGCGGGGGAGATACGCAGTATTTT
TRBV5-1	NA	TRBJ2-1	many	CASSGNPGNEQFF	TGCGCCAGCAGTGGGAACCCCGGCAATGAGCAGTTCTTC
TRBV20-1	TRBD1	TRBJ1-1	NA	CSARRRQGGTEAFF	TGCAGTGCTAGACGACGACAGGGAGGGACTGAAGCTTTCTTT
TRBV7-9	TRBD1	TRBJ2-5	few	CASSYGQEEYF	TGTGCCAGCAGCTACGGACAGGAGGAGTACTTC
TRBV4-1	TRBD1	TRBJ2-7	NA	CASSPQRDRRYEQYF	TGCGCCAGCAGCCCCCAACGGGACAGGCGGTACGAGCAGTACTTC
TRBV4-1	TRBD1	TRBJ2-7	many	CASSQVGFAQGAGEQYF	TGCGCCAGCAGCCAAGTTGGTTTCGCACAGGGGGCTGGCGAGCAGTACTTC
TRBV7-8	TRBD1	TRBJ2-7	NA	CASSFRDSHSYEQYF	TGTGCCAGCAGCTTCCGGGACAGCCACTCCTACGAGCAGTACTTC
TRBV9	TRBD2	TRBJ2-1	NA	CASSAALAGPYNEQFF	TGTGCCAGCAGCGCAGCACTAGCGGGGCCTTACAATGAGCAGTTCTTC
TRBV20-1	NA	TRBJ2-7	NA	CSGLGPRGYEQYF	TGCAGTGGTCTAGGTCCTAGAGGATACGAGCAGTACTTC
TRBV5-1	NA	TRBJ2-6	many	CASSLGFGTGANVLTF	TGCGCCAGCAGCTTGGGTTTTGGAACCGGGGCCAACGTCCTGACTTTC
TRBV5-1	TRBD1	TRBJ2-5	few	CASSVSGQGAQETQYF	TGCGCCAGCAGCGTAAGTGGGCAGGGGGCCCAAGAGACCCAGTACTTC
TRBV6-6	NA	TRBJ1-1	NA	CASRLSRGEAFF	TGTGCCAGCAGATTATCGAGGGGTGAAGCTTTCTTT
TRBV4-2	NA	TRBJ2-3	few	CASSQMTLEDTQYF	TGTGCCAGCAGCCAAATGACCCTAGAGGATACGCAGTATTTT
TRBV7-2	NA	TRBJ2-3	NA	CASSTISASPDTQYF	TGTGCCAGCAGCACGATTTCGGCATCCCCAGATACGCAGTATTTT
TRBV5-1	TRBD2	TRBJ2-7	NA	CASSTLAGEDEQYF	TGCGCCAGCAGCACCTTAGCGGGAGAGGACGAGCAGTACTTC
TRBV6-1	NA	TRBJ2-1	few	CASSGGTVGSYNEQFF	TGTGCCAGCAGTGGCGGGACCGTGGGTTCCTACAATGAGCAGTTCTTC
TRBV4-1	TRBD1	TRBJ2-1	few	CASSPTGGVINGQFF	TGCGCCAGCAGCCCGACAGGGGGAGTCATCAATGGGCAGTTCTTC
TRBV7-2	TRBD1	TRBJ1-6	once	CASSLGRGLPLHF	TGTGCCAGCAGCTTAGGGAGGGGGCTACCCCTCCACTTT
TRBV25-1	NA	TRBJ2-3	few	CASSDSVTDTQYF	TGTGCCAGCAGTGACTCTGTAACAGATACGCAGTATTTT
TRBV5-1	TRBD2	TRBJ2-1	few	CASSEGLPSGRHNEQFF	TGCGCCAGCAGCGAAGGCCTACCTAGCGGGAGGCATAATGAGCAGTTCTTC
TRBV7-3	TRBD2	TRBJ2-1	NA	CASSLTGTSGDEQFF	TGTGCCAGCAGCTTAACCGGGACTAGCGGTGATGAGCAGTTCTTC